The 30 T cell receptor beta chains in this list originate from one sample, sequenced in a study of T cell responses to AZD1222 COVID-19 vaccine. Sequenced by immunoSEQ multiplex PCR; TCRdb stores in-frame clones only, minus some. The sample has just over 150,000 clones; more than 75% are singletons. Here the sequenced sample was peripheral blood, taken 28 days after the second AZD1222 dose. The receptors derive from an adult who received the AZD1222 COVID-19 vaccine.

The rearrangement links TRBV18 to TRBJ1-6; TRBD1 matches 9 bases. This CDR3 comprises 17 residues. Trimming removed 0 bases from V and 10 bases from J; junction bases left unmatched: 10. From germline, CDR1 is KGHSH and CDR2 LQKENI. The CDR3, as DNA: TGTGCCAGCTCACCACCGATGCCCAGGGACAGGGAATCACCCCTCCACTTT. It encodes CASSPPMPRDRESPLHF. The whole variable domain, filled in from reference TRBV18 and TRBJ1-6, reads NAGVMQNPRHLVRRRGQEARLRCSPMKGHSHVYWYRQLPEEGLKFMVYLQKENIIDESGMPKERFSAEFPKEGPSILRIQQVVRGDSAAYFCASSPPMPRDRESPLHFGNGTRLTVT.

This chain joins TRBV7-2 and TRBJ2-7, with D unclear. Trimming shortened V by 5 bases and J by 4 bases, and 18 bases separated the two germline ends. Germline lookup yields CDR1 SGHTA and CDR2 FQGNSA. CDR3 length equals 15 residues. In nucleotides, the CDR3 is TGTGCCAGCAGCCCTGATCTAGTGGGTTCATACGAGCAGTACTTC. It is translated as CASSPDLVGSYEQYF.

The rearrangement uses TRBV5-1 and TRBJ2-6; D is unresolved. Germline V lookup: CDR1 SGHRS, CDR2 YFSETQ. The CDR3 totals 15 residues. Trimming shortened V by 4 bases and J by 4 bases, and 12 bases separated the two germline ends. The CDR3 sequence: CASSDPLAGANVLTF. Written as DNA, the CDR3 is TGCGCCAGCAGCGATCCACTGGCCGGGGCCAACGTCCTGACTTTC.

This chain uses TRBV7-2 with TRBJ1-5; no firm D call. The V gene's germline CDR1 is SGHTA and CDR2 FQGNSA. The CDR3 has 15 residues. V lost 5 bases to trimming and J lost 4 bases, with 15 bases between them. The CDR3 coding sequence is TGTGCCAGCAGCAGTAGTGGGAGGCCAAATCAGCCCCAGCATTTT. It yields the protein CASSSSGRPNQPQHF. The variable domain in full, with the rest retrieved from reference TRBV7-2 and TRBJ1-5, is GAGVSQSPSNKVTEKGKDVELRCDPISGHTALYWYRQSLGQGLEFLIYFQGNSAPDKSGLPSDRFSAERTGGSVSTLTIQRTQQEDSAVYLCASSSSGRPNQPQHFGDGTRLSIL.

CDR3 in amino acids: CASKKGTGVFSQVAGELFF. Here the CDR3 DNA reads TGTGCCAGCAAAAAAGGGACAGGGGTTTTTTCCCAAGTTGCCGGGGAGCTGTTTTTT. The chain combines TRBV5-4 with TRBJ2-2; 10 bases agree with TRBD1. The ends lost 6 bases at V and 6 bases at J; junction bases unmatched: 20. The CDR3 spans 19 residues. Per the germline V gene, CDR1 is SGHNT and CDR2 is YYREEE (reference sequence).

Regarding this clone: Other DNA sequences within the sample encode an identical CDR3. The chain uses TRBV7-8 and TRBJ2-7; D ambiguous. From germline, CDR1 is SGHVS and CDR2 FQNEAQ. The CDR3 consists of 11 residues. V dropped 5 bases and J dropped 0 bases, with 2 bases sitting between them. CDR3 amino acids: CASSPSYEQYF. The CDR3 DNA follows: TGTGCCAGCAGCCCCTCCTACGAGCAGTACTTC.

This chain uses TRBV4-3 with TRBJ2-7; 14 bases map to TRBD2. J gave up 12 bases and V 5 bases, and 9 bases lay outside the gene matches. The CDR3 extends over 14 amino acids. Germline-derived CDR1 and CDR2 are LGHNA and YSLEER. CDR3 sequence (DNA): TGCGCCAGCAGCGTATCCGGGACTAGCGGGAGTATGTACTTC. Protein product: CASSVSGTSGSMYF.

A single count supports this clone. CDR3 in DNA: TGTGCCAGCGGTCTTGCTTTCTTT. This translates into CASGLAFF. The chain recombines TRBV28 with TRBJ1-1; D unclear. V dropped 8 bases and J dropped 11 bases, with 6 bases sitting between them. Germline lookup yields CDR1 MDHEN and CDR2 SYDVKM. The CDR3 is made up of 8 amino acids.

This clone was counted a single time. The chain joins TRBV19 to TRBJ1-2; 7 positions match TRBD1. This CDR3 is 16 amino acids long. After removal of 7 bases from V and 8 bases from J, the junction contained 19 bases not matched to a gene. Germline-derived CDR1 and CDR2 are LNHDA and SQIVND (reference sequence). Here the CDR3 reads CASTQVNRGGSEGYTF. The CDR3 DNA reads as TGTGCCAGTACCCAAGTTAACAGGGGTGGTTCGGAGGGCTACACCTTC.

This chain joins TRBV27 and TRBJ2-5; D might be TRBD2 (6 bases). The V gene's germline CDR1 is MNHEY and CDR2 SMNVEV (reference sequence). There are 13 residues in the CDR3. The V end lost 4 bases, the J end lost 5 bases, and 11 bases lay between the germline ends. CDR3 sequence reads: CASSWGVQETQYF. The CDR3 nucleotides are TGTGCCAGCAGTTGGGGGGTCCAGGAGACCCAGTACTTC.

Only one count was recorded for this clone. This chain uses TRBV19 with TRBJ2-2; no firm D call. The CDR3 runs to 16 residues. V gave up 0 bases and J gave up 2 bases, with 10 bases separating them. CDR1 is LNHDA and CDR2 is SQIVND in the germline V gene (reference sequence). The CDR3 loop is CASSIDLRRNTGELFF. As DNA, the CDR3 is TGTGCCAGTAGTATAGATTTACGGAGAAACACCGGGGAGCTGTTTTTT.

The chain employs TRBV6-5 and TRBJ1-4, with a weak D call TRBD1 (6 bases). Germline V gene lookup returns CDR1 MNHEY and CDR2 SVGAGI. The CDR3 spans 15 residues. V lost 6 bases and J lost 1, with 12 bases in between. The CDR3 DNA sequence: TGTGCCAGCAGCGGGACACCACTAACTAATGAAAAACTGTTTTTT. Amino acids: CASSGTPLTNEKLFF.

This clone was found once. The CDR3 DNA reads as TGTGCCAGCAGCGTAGTCGAGCTAGCGGGAGGCACCGGGGAGCTGTTTTTT. As protein: CASSVVELAGGTGELFF. The rearrangement uses TRBV9 and TRBJ2-2, with TRBD2 identical over 11 bases. The CDR3 sequence is 17 residues long. Trimming removed 0 bases from V and 4 bases from J; junction bases left unmatched: 5. The V gene's germline CDR1 is SGDLS and CDR2 YYNGEE. Variable domain in full (rest from reference TRBV9 and TRBJ2-2): DSGVTQTPKHLITATGQRVTLRCSPRSGDLSVYWYQQSLDQGLQFLIQYYNGEERAKGNILERFSAQQFPDLHSELNLSSLELGDSALYFCASSVVELAGGTGELFFGEGSRLTVL.

The chain links TRBV27 to TRBJ2-7; tentatively, D is TRBD1 or TRBD2 (5 bases each). Between the trimmed V and J ends, which lost 5 bases and 2 bases, there was a span of 13 bases. The CDR3 is made up of 14 amino acids. CDR1 MNHEY and CDR2 SMNVEV come from the germline V gene (reference sequence). CDR3 bases: TGTGCCAGCAGTCCCGGGACCCCAACCTACGAGCAGTACTTC. It is translated as CASSPGTPTYEQYF.

The chain combines TRBV7-8 with TRBJ2-7; TRBD2 is a possible D gene (5 bases). The CDR3 runs 14 residues. From germline, CDR1 is SGHVS and CDR2 FQNEAQ. Trimming cost V 5 bases and J 3 bases, with 14 bases left between them. The CDR3 sequence is CASSLPGAVYEQYF. In DNA form, the CDR3 reads TGTGCCAGCAGCCTCCCCGGAGCGGTCTACGAGCAGTACTTC.

The rearrangement uses TRBV28 and TRBJ1-2, with D hard to call. CDR3 length: 11 amino acids. Trimming shortened V by 6 bases and J by 5 bases, and 7 bases separated the two germline ends. CDR1 is MDHEN, CDR2 SYDVKM, per germline. DNA for the CDR3: TGTGCCAGCAGCGATCCTTATGGCTACACCTTC. As protein: CASSDPYGYTF.

With regard to this clone: In the same sample, other DNA sequences code for this CDR3. This chain uses TRBV6-5 with TRBJ2-6, with unresolved D. CDR1 and CDR2 (germline): MNHEY, SVGAGI. V lost 0 bases and J lost 1, with 7 bases in between. CDR3 length: 16 amino acids. The CDR3 DNA reads as TGTGCCAGCAGTTACTCATATGAATCTGGGGCCAACGTCCTGACTTTC. This gives the protein CASSYSYESGANVLTF.

The rearrangement joins TRBV7-3 to TRBJ1-1; D call uncertain. In germline, CDR1 is SGHTA, CDR2 FQGTGA. V lost 5 bases and J lost 1, with 11 bases in between. This CDR3 comprises 14 residues. This CDR3 is CASSTDGRNTEAFF. CDR3 bases: TGTGCCAGCAGCACGGACGGAAGGAACACTGAAGCTTTCTTT.

This clone is a singleton in its sample. The chain uses TRBV18 and TRBJ1-1; 8 positions agree with TRBD1. Germline V gene data show CDR1 as KGHSH and CDR2 as LQKENI. V lost 6 bases, J lost 6 bases, and 15 bases stayed unmatched. The CDR3 loop spans 16 amino acids. CDR3 loop: CASSLLRDRRAAEAFF. CDR3 nucleotide sequence: TGTGCCAGCTCTCTCCTCCGGGACAGGAGGGCCGCTGAAGCTTTCTTT.

This chain uses TRBV5-1 with TRBJ1-6; TRBD1 agrees at 7 bases. This CDR3 is built from 15 residues. The J segment lost 6 bases and the V segment lost 5 bases, leaving 8 bases of the junction unmatched. Looked up from germline, CDR1 is SGHRS and CDR2 is YFSETQ. CDR3: CASRAAGQINSPLHF. Written as DNA, the CDR3 is TGCGCCAGCAGGGCGGCGGGACAGATTAATTCACCCCTCCACTTT.

V is TRBV9 and J is TRBJ2-5; TRBD2 matches 9 bases. Trimming removed 0 bases from V and 2 bases from J; junction bases left unmatched: 5. Germline assignment: CDR1 SGDLS and CDR2 YYNGEE. The CDR3 spans 16 residues. Here the CDR3 reads CASSVAVTSGQETQYF. For the CDR3, the DNA is TGTGCCAGCAGCGTAGCGGTGACTAGCGGACAAGAGACCCAGTACTTC.

This rearrangement joins TRBV6-5 to TRBJ2-1, with 10 nucleotides matching TRBD2. CDR1 MNHEY and CDR2 SVGAGI come from the germline V gene. V shed 6 bases, J shed 0 bases, and the junction held 2 bases outside the gene matches. The CDR3 is made up of 15 amino acids. The CDR3 here is CASRLAGLSYNEQFF. CDR3 sequence (DNA): TGTGCCAGCAGACTAGCGGGACTCTCCTACAATGAGCAGTTCTTC.

The chain employs TRBV7-9 and TRBJ1-6; no clear D gene. Trimming removed 5 bases at V and 7 bases at J, with 15 bases between. There are 15 residues in the CDR3. The germline V gene has CDR1 SEHNR and CDR2 FQNEAQ (reference sequence). The CDR3 protein is CASSPPDAGNSPLHF. The CDR3 nucleotides are TGTGCCAGCAGCCCACCTGATGCTGGGAATTCACCCCTCCACTTT.

J is TRBJ2-1 and V is TRBV12-1; the D segment call TRBD2 is taken from the table without a DNA check. TRBV12-1 is termed a pseudogene. The CDR3 contains 15 residues. In nucleotides, the CDR3 is TGTGCCAGCAGCTCCACCCCCTCAGCTAGCGGTGAGCAGTTCTTC. This sequence encodes CASSSTPSASGEQFF.

V usage is TRBV9 and J usage is TRBJ1-6, with D perhaps TRBD1 (5 bases). The length of the CDR3 is 15 residues. The V gene's germline CDR1 is SGDLS and CDR2 YYNGEE. The V end lost 4 bases, the J end lost 2 bases, and 10 bases lay between the germline ends. The CDR3: CASSRDFTYNSPLHF. In DNA, the CDR3 is TGTGCCAGCAGCAGGGACTTCACCTATAATTCACCCCTCCACTTT.

This chain connects TRBV2 to TRBJ2-7, with D uncertain. This CDR3 has 12 amino acids. Trimming cost V 6 bases and J 3 bases, with 9 bases left between them. The germline V gene encodes CDR1 SNHLY and CDR2 FYNNEI. The CDR3 DNA is TGTGCCAGCAGAGGGTCAAGCTACGAGCAGTACTTC. This codes for CASRGSSYEQYF. Variable domain in full (rest from reference TRBV2 and TRBJ2-7): EPEVTQTPSHQVTQMGQEVILRCVPISNHLYFYWYRQILGQKVEFLVSFYNNEISEKSEIFDDQFSVERPDGSNFTLKIRSTKLEDSAMYFCASRGSSYEQYFGPGTRLTVT.

This clone was detected only once. The V and J genes are TRBV28 and TRBJ1-2, with D uncertain. The CDR3 covers 12 residues. Trimming pared 5 bases from V and 5 bases from J, leaving 9 bases between. CDR1 and CDR2 (germline): MDHEN, SYDVKM. CDR3 bases: TGTGCCAGCAGTCCTTCCTTTTATGGCTACACCTTC. As protein: CASSPSFYGYTF.

The chain has TRBV29-1 and TRBJ2-3, with TRBD2 matching 9 bases. The CDR3 runs 16 residues. Germline assignment: CDR1 SQVTM and CDR2 ANQGSEA. V lost 1 base to trimming and J lost 2 bases; unmatched junction nucleotides: 7. The CDR3 spells CSVEGGASGITDTQYF. The CDR3 DNA reads TGCAGCGTTGAAGGGGGGGCTAGCGGGATCACAGATACGCAGTATTTT.

The rearrangement uses TRBV12-5 and TRBJ2-1; 10 bases align to TRBD2. This CDR3 region has 19 residues. With V trimmed by 0 bases and J by 0 bases, 8 bases remained unmatched. Per the germline V gene, CDR1 is LGHNT and CDR2 is FRNRAP. The CDR3 coding sequence is TGTGCTAGTGGTTTGGTACGGAGCGGGAGGGGAAGCTCCTACAATGAGCAGTTCTTC. It codes for CASGLVRSGRGSSYNEQFF.

This clone was seen a single time. The same CDR3 is also encoded by other DNA sequences in this sample. This chain joins TRBV18 and TRBJ1-1; TRBD1 matches 8 bases. The V and J ends lost 2 bases and 3 bases, in that order; junction bases with no gene match: 5. Germline V gene sequence: CDR1 KGHSH, CDR2 LQKENI. The CDR3 runs to 15 residues. The CDR3 spells CASSPRQGIDTEAFF. CDR3 in DNA: TGTGCCAGCTCACCAAGACAGGGGATCGACACTGAAGCTTTCTTT.